A single sample gave rise to the 18 T cell receptor beta chains below, sequenced in a study of T cells in Graves' hyperthyroidism and ophthalmopathy. What was amplified from RNA transcripts were TCR beta CDR3 regions. HTBI primers were the set used in a first-round RT-PCR of the TCR CDR3. Using its own MiXCR run on the multiplex PCR reads, TCRdb lists one record per CDR3 protein. The sample has about 400,000 distinct CDR3 sequences, under 15% seen once. The source material was blood. Source of these receptors: a woman under 40 with Graves' hyperthyroidism.

The chain joins TRBV10-2 to TRBJ2-2; 10 bases agree with TRBD2. The CDR3 spans 15 residues. The ends lost 4 bases at V and 4 bases at J; junction bases unmatched: 3. Germline CDR1 is WSHSY and CDR2 is SAAADI. The CDR3 nucleotides read TGCGCCAGCAGTGGACTAGCGGGTGTCACCGGGGAGCTGTTTTTT. This translates into CASSGLAGVTGELFF.

There are a few counts of this clonotype. The chain recombines TRBV4-1 with TRBJ1-5, with a possible D match to TRBD1 (5 bases). Germline V gives CDR1 MGHRA, CDR2 YSYEKL. The V gene lost 1 base and the J gene lost 6 bases, with 10 bases spanning the gap. This CDR3 has 14 amino acids. CDR3 DNA: TGCGCCAGCAGCCAAGGGGGCATTGCTCAGCCCCAGCATTTT. Amino acid sequence: CASSQGGIAQPQHF.

A few counts support this clonotype. The chain joins TRBV6-1 to TRBJ2-1; 8 positions agree with TRBD2. Germline V CDR1 and CDR2: MNHNS, SASEGT. V was pared by 4 bases and J by 7 bases, with 3 bases of the junction left unmatched. This CDR3 contains 13 residues. The CDR3 spells CASSGTSNNEQFF. Written as DNA, the CDR3 is TGTGCCAGCAGTGGGACTAGCAATAATGAGCAGTTCTTC.

This clonotype has a count of ten or more. The chain employs TRBV7-3 and TRBJ1-5; D may be TRBD1 (6 bases). The V gene's germline CDR1 is SGHTA and CDR2 FQGTGA. The CDR3 loop spans 17 amino acids. Deletions cut 2 bases from V and 4 bases from J, with 18 bases between. CDR3 amino acids: CASSLPGQKTRNQPQHF. DNA of the CDR3: TGTGCCAGCAGCTTACCAGGACAGAAAACCCGGAATCAGCCCCAGCATTTT.

The V and J genes are TRBV20-1 and TRBJ2-1; 13 bases line up with TRBD2. The junction had 10 bases not matched to a gene; V was cut back by 3 bases and J by 8 bases. CDR1 is DFQATT, CDR2 SNEGSKA, per germline (reference sequence). The CDR3 covers 16 residues. DNA for the CDR3: TGCAGTGCTAGCGGCCCCACTAGCGGGAGGGCCTATGAGCAGTTCTTC. Its translation: CSASGPTSGRAYEQFF.

This clonotype was recorded a few times. The chain employs TRBV5-1 and TRBJ2-1; 8 positions agree with TRBD1. The germline gives CDR1 SGHRS, CDR2 YFSETQ. The CDR3 is made up of 17 amino acids. The trim removed 1 base at V and 5 bases at J, leaving 11 bases unmatched. In DNA, the CDR3 is TGCGCCAGCAGCTTGCAGAGCAGGGGGCGCGTGAACAATGAGCAGTTCTTC. Protein product: CASSLQSRGRVNNEQFF.

Many counts were recorded for this clonotype. The chain employs TRBV20-1 and TRBJ2-5; D is uncertain. Germline-derived CDR1 and CDR2 are DFQATT and SNEGSKA (reference sequence). V was pared by 3 bases and J by 3 bases, with 11 bases between. This CDR3 spans 13 amino acids. CDR3 nucleotides: TGCAGTGCTAGTCGTTCAGCTAAAGAGACCCAGTACTTC. It yields the protein CSASRSAKETQYF.

In this sample, this clonotype turned up many times. The V and J genes are TRBV28 and TRBJ2-3, with 8 bases lining up with TRBD2. V was clipped by 6 bases and J by 5 bases; unmatched bases: 16. The CDR3 has 17 residues. Germline CDR1 is MDHEN and CDR2 is SYDVKM. The DNA for the CDR3 is TGTGCCAGCAGCCCCGGGGGCTTAGCGGGATGGGGAGATACGCAGTATTTT. Its translation is CASSPGGLAGWGDTQYF.

This clonotype was seen many times. The chain is built from TRBV13 and TRBJ2-7, with D perhaps matching TRBD1 (5 bases). This CDR3 region has 15 residues. The germline CDR1 and CDR2 sequences are PRHDT and FYEKMQ (reference sequence). The V end was cut by 3 bases, the J end by 3 bases, with 15 bases between. CDR3 in DNA: TGTGCCAGCAGCTTCGGACACCCGAACGGCTACGAGCAGTACTTC. This encodes CASSFGHPNGYEQYF.

This clonotype was counted a few times. The chain recombines TRBV6-1 with TRBJ1-1; possibly TRBD1 for D (5 bases). CDR3 length equals 11 residues. CDR1 is MNHNS and CDR2 is SASEGT in the germline V gene. Trimming pared 6 bases from V and 7 bases from J, leaving 9 bases between. The CDR3 is CASRTQGEAFF. CDR3 bases: TGTGCCAGCAGGACCCAGGGTGAAGCTTTCTTT.

The chain carries TRBV19 and TRBJ1-5; D perhaps matches TRBD1 (6 bases). Trimming removed 6 bases from V and 4 bases from J, with 16 bases in between. The germline CDR1 and CDR2 sequences are LNHDA and SQIVND (reference sequence). The CDR3 runs to 15 residues. This CDR3 is CASSLDGTRNQPQHF. The CDR3 nucleotides are TGTGCCAGTAGCCTCGACGGGACAAGGAATCAGCCCCAGCATTTT.

This clonotype was observed many times. CDR3 region: CSASRESGYQETQYF. The CDR3 DNA reads as TGCAGTGCTAGCCGGGAATCGGGGTACCAAGAGACCCAGTACTTC. The rearrangement links TRBV20-1 to TRBJ2-5, with D tentatively TRBD2 (5 bases). Trimming stripped 3 bases from V and 0 bases from J, with 14 bases between. Germline CDR1 and CDR2: DFQATT and SNEGSKA (reference sequence). The CDR3 is 15 residues long.

This clonotype was detected only a few times. The chain carries TRBV7-2 and TRBJ2-1, with TRBD2 matching 10 bases. V dropped 6 bases and J dropped 8; count of bases not matched to a gene: 10. The CDR3 totals 15 residues. Germline V gene data show CDR1 as SGHTA and CDR2 as FQGNSA. The CDR3 nucleotides read TGTGCCAGCAGTCACAGTAGCGGGAGGACCCATGAGCAGTTCTTC. It specifies CASSHSSGRTHEQFF.

The V call is TRBV19, the J call TRBJ1-6, with 7 bases fitting TRBD1. V was pared by 5 bases and J by 0 bases, with 10 bases of the junction left unmatched. Germline lookup yields CDR1 LNHDA and CDR2 SQIVND (reference sequence). The CDR3 totals 18 residues. The CDR3 is CASSFSGQESSYNSPLHF. CDR3 coding DNA: TGTGCCAGTAGTTTCTCCGGACAGGAGAGCTCCTATAATTCACCCCTCCACTTT.

This clonotype was counted ten times or more. This chain joins TRBV20-1 and TRBJ2-2; D is unresolved. The CDR3 has 13 amino acids. Germline V gives CDR1 DFQATT, CDR2 SNEGSKA (reference sequence). V gave up 8 bases and J gave up 7 bases, with 17 bases separating them. CDR3 sequence: CSSGIAVGGELFF. The DNA of the CDR3 is TGCAGTTCCGGTATAGCTGTAGGCGGGGAGCTGTTTTTT.

The genes are TRBV4-2 and TRBJ2-7; no clear D. The CDR3 runs 14 residues. Germline V gene sequence: CDR1 LGHNA, CDR2 YNFKEQ. The V end was cut by 1 base, the J end by 4 bases, with 11 bases between. In DNA, the CDR3 is TGTGCCAGCAGCCAAGTCCCGAGGAATTACGAGCAGTACTTC. Translating it yields CASSQVPRNYEQYF.

This clonotype was seen a few times. The rearrangement links TRBV7-2 to TRBJ1-2, with 8 nucleotides matching TRBD1. Germline trimming cut 2 bases from V and 12 bases from J; bases unmatched to any gene: 14. Germline CDR1 reads SGHTA; CDR2 reads FQGNSA. The CDR3 runs 15 residues. The CDR3 DNA reads TGTGCCAGCAGCTTACAGGCAGGGGGCTCTCGGCGCGACACCTTC. This sequence encodes CASSLQAGGSRRDTF.

This clonotype has more than one count but fewer than ten. V is TRBV19 and J is TRBJ1-1; 9 bases line up with TRBD1. Per germline, CDR1 LNHDA and CDR2 SQIVND (reference sequence). The J segment lost 5 bases and the V segment lost 5 bases, leaving 9 bases of the junction unmatched. The CDR3 contains 15 residues. The CDR3 region has the DNA TGTGCCAGTAGTGCCGGGACAGGGTTGTCGACTGAAGCTTTCTTT. It specifies CASSAGTGLSTEAFF.